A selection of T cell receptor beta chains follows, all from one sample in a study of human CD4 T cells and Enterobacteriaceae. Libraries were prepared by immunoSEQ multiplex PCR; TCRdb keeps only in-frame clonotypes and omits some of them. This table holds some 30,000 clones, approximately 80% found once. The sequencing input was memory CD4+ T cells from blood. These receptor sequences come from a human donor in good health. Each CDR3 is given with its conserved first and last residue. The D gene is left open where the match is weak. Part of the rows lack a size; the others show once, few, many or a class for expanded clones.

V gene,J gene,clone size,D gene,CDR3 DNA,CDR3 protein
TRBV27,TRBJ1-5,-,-,TGTGCCAGCAGTTTGCAAGGTGGGCCCCAGCATTTT,CASSLQGGPQHF
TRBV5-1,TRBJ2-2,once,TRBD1,TGCGCCAGCAGCTTGGGGACAGGGGTAATGGCCACCGGGGAGCTGTTTTTT,CASSLGTGVMATGELFF
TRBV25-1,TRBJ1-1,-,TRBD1,TGTGCCAGCAGTGAAGACAGGACAGGGGGAATCGCTGAAGCTTTCTTT,CASSEDRTGGIAEAFF
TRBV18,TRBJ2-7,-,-,TGTGCCAGCTCACCCCTCACAAGGGGAAGCTCCTACGAGCAGTACTTC,CASSPLTRGSSYEQYF
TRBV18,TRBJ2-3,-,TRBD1,TGTGCCAGCTCACCAAAAAGAGGACAGGGCACAGATACGCAGTATTTT,CASSPKRGQGTDTQYF
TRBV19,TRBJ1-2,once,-,TGTGCCAGTAGTACGGGAAATGGCTACACCTTC,CASSTGNGYTF
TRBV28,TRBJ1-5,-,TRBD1,TGTGCCAGCAGACTCGGACAGGGGAATCAGCCCCAGCATTTT,CASRLGQGNQPQHF
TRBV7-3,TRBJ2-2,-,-,TGTGCCAGCAGCTTAATGGGGACCGGGGAGCTGTTTTTT,CASSLMGTGELFF
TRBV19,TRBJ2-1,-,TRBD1,TGTGCCTCCAAACCGGGACAGGGTCGGGATGAGCAGTTCTTC,CASKPGQGRDEQFF
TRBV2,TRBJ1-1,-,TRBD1,TGTGCCAGCAGGGCAGACAGGGGGCAGTTCTCTGAAGCTTTCTTT,CASRADRGQFSEAFF
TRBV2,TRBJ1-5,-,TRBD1,TGTGCCAGCAGTGATTGGAGGGGGCGGGAGCCCCAGCATTTT,CASSDWRGREPQHF
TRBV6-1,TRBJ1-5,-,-,TGTGCCAGCAGTTTGGGTAGAGATCAGCCCCAGCATTTT,CASSLGRDQPQHF
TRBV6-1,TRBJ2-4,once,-,TGTGCCAGCAGTGCTCATCTAGCCAAAAACATTCAGTACTTC,CASSAHLAKNIQYF
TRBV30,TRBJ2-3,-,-,TGTGCCTGGAGGGTCGGGGTAATATTCAGCACAGATACGCAGTATTTT,CAWRVGVIFSTDTQYF
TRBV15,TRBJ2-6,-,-,TGTGCCACCAGCAGAGGCGCCAGCGGAATCTCTGGGGCCAACGTCCTGACTTTC,CATSRGASGISGANVLTF
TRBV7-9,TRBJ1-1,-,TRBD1,TGTGCCAGCAGCTTGGGACAGATGAACACTGAAGCTTTCTTT,CASSLGQMNTEAFF
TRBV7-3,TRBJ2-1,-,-,TGTGCCAGCAGCTTAACAGGGACGGACTACAATGAGCAGTTCTTC,CASSLTGTDYNEQFF
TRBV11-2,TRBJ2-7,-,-,TGTGCCAGCAGTTGGGAGGCAGGGGGAGGCGAGCAGTACTTC,CASSWEAGGGEQYF
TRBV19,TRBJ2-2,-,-,TGTGCCAGTGCCGACGGGACTCCTGACACCGGGGAGCTGTTTTTT,CASADGTPDTGELFF
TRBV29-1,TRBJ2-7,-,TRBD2,TGCAGCGTAAACCTAGCGGGAGTAGGGGAGCAGTACTTC,CSVNLAGVGEQYF
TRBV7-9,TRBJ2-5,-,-,TGTGCCAGCCAAAGTCTGGACGCGGGGACCCAGTACTTC,CASQSLDAGTQYF
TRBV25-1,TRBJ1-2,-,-,TGTGCCAGCAGGGAAACAGACAGTAACTATGGCTACACCTTC,CASRETDSNYGYTF